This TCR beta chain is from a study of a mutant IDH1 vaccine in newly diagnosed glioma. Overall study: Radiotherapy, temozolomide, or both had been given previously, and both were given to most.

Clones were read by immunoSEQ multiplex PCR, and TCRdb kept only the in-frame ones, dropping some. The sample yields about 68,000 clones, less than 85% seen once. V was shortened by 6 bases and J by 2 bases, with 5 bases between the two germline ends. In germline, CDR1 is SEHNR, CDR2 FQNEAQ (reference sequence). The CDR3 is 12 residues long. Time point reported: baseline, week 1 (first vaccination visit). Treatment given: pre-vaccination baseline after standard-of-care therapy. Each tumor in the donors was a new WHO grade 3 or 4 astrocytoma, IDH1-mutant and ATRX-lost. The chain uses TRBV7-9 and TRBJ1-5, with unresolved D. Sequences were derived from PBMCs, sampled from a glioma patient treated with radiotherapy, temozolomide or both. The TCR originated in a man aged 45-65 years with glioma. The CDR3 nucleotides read TGTGCCAGCAGATGGGGCAATCAGCCCCAGCATTTT. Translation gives CASRWGNQPQHF.